This T cell receptor (beta chain) was profiled in a study of T cells in Graves' hyperthyroidism and ophthalmopathy. Study-wide context: Any treatment followed the collection of peripheral blood at initial diagnosis. Findings and caveats of the study: Ophthalmopathy got predicted by the model a median approximately 6 months before its onset. Among thyroid clonotypes expanded above 0.001, most also appeared in blood.

Per the germline V gene, CDR1 is SEHNR and CDR2 is FQNEAQ (reference sequence). V lost 4 bases, J lost 6 bases, and 2 bases stayed unmatched. There are 13 residues in the CDR3. Clinical Activity Scores of at least 3, NOSPECS grades of at least 4 and durations under 3 months characterized ophthalmopathy patients. Researchers took RNA transcripts and amplified the TCR beta CDR3 regions from them. During a first-round RT-PCR of the TCR CDR3, the HTBI primer set was used. TCRdb used MiXCR to reprocess the multiplex PCR reads, holding one entry per CDR3 protein. Of 560,000 or so distinct CDR3 sequences listed, about 20% are singletons. In regard to this clonotype: The target antigen is unknown.

The sequencing sample was made of blood. This rearrangement joins TRBV7-9 to TRBJ2-2; 7 nucleotides match TRBD1. This clonotype originated in a man aged 40-55 years with Graves' ophthalmopathy. The DNA of the CDR3 is TGTGCCAGCAGCTCAGGGGGTGCCGGGGAGCTGTTTTTT. It codes for CASSSGGAGELFF.